The clone carrying this T cell receptor (beta chain) was seen many times. Its antigen is unknown. These data come from a study of T cells after yellow fever vaccination. Study results and caveats: The study re-detected most primary-vaccination clones after the booster (roughly 96% CD4, around 89% CD8). Shared CD4/CD8 clonotypes were a small share, likely from convergent recombination. It was the secondary response that reached its peak faster, day 5 versus 15, but it was weaker.

Deletions cut 3 bases from V and 1 base from J, with 7 bases between. The CDR3 runs to 13 residues. Germline V CDR1 and CDR2: SGHNT, YYREEE (reference sequence). TCR cDNA, made by 5'RACE template switching, carried an added universal primer site and UMIs. From the 5' RACE reads, TCRdb called clonotypes with MiXCR, one entry per CDR3 protein. The sample shows some 350,000 distinct CDR3 sequences, roughly 4% of them seen only once. The TCR was taken from a man aged 18 to 30 who received the YFV17D yellow fever vaccine. The rearrangement links TRBV5-4 to TRBJ1-1, with D perhaps matching TRBD1 (5 bases). The sample consisted of PBMCs, taken 5 days after the yellow fever booster vaccination. The CDR3 spells CASSSTANTEAFF. In nucleotides, the CDR3 is TGTGCCAGCAGCTCGACAGCGAACACTGAAGCTTTCTTT.